The TCR beta chain under discussion was sequenced for a study of shared clonotypes between healthy human individuals. The protocol was immunoSEQ multiplex PCR, while the TCRdb copy is restricted to in-frame clones and leaves out a portion. Among millions of clones listed, approximately 93% were seen once. The CDR3 runs to 15 residues. Germline loops: CDR1 SGHRS, CDR2 YFSETQ. After removal of 3 bases from V and 2 bases from J, the junction contained 6 bases not matched to a gene. The source of this sequence is a man aged 18-30 years in good health. Some clones in this sample may be carry-over from other donors' samples. Material for sequencing was naive CD4+ T cells from PBMCs. The subset: CD45RA+ positively selected. The rearrangement joins TRBV5-1 to TRBJ2-7; 9 bases align to TRBD1. The CDR3 spells CASSYTTGGPYEQYF. CDR3 nucleotides: TGCGCCAGCAGCTACACGACAGGGGGACCCTACGAGCAGTACTTC. Looking up the rest from reference TRBV5-1 and TRBJ2-7 gives the full variable domain: KAGVTQTPRYLIKTRGQQVTLSCSPISGHRSVSWYQQTPGQGLQFLFEYFSETQRNKGNFPGRFSGRQFSNSRSEMNVSTLELGDSALYLCASSYTTGGPYEQYFGPGTRLTVT.